The 27 T cell receptor beta chains below come from one sample, sequenced in a study of a mutant IDH1 vaccine in newly diagnosed glioma. The data were produced by immunoSEQ multiplex PCR, yet TCRdb's version contains in-frame clones alone and is incomplete. The sample includes 110,000 or so clones, roughly nine tenths seen only once; the top ten take under 0.8%. Time point here: week 11, during vaccination. One vaccine dose held 300 ug of mutant IDH1 20-mer peptide and came with topical imiquimod. Antigens of these TCRs are unknown. The sample was PBMCs, taken from a glioma patient whose treatment included an IDH1 peptide vaccine. The receptors derive from a woman between 50 and 59 years old with glioma.

The chain employs TRBV10-3 and TRBJ2-5; 7 nucleotides agree with TRBD2. This CDR3 has 14 residues. In germline, CDR1 is ENHRY, CDR2 SYGVKD. Trimming at V came to 6 bases and at J to 2 bases, leaving 6 bases not matched to a gene. CDR3: CAIRRDYLQETQYF. In DNA, the CDR3 is TGTGCCATCAGGCGGGACTACCTACAAGAGACCCAGTACTTC.

The chain joins TRBV28 to TRBJ2-3; 8 bases line up with TRBD1. With 3 bases clipped from V and 4 bases from J, the junction kept 9 bases outside the gene matches. The CDR3 has 16 amino acids. Germline CDR1 and CDR2: MDHEN and SYDVKM. The chain's CDR3 is CASSFLGQGAADTQYF. In nucleotides, the CDR3 is TGTGCCAGCAGTTTTCTTGGACAGGGCGCAGCAGATACGCAGTATTTT.

Remarks on this clone: Other DNA sequences from this sample encode an identical CDR3 as well. The V and J genes are TRBV9 and TRBJ1-1; D is perhaps TRBD1 (5 bases). The CDR3 consists of 15 residues. Trimming took 4 bases from V and 2 from J, leaving 15 bases between them. CDR1 and CDR2 from the germline V gene are SGDLS and YYNGEE. The CDR3 coding sequence is TGTGCCAGCAGCCCGCGAACAGGAGCTAACACTGAAGCTTTCTTT. It specifies CASSPRTGANTEAFF.

CDR3 region: CSVVNYNEQFF. CDR3 nucleotide sequence: TGCAGCGTTGTAAACTACAATGAGCAGTTCTTC. The rearrangement links TRBV29-1 to TRBJ2-1; D gene uncertain. Germline V gene sequence: CDR1 SQVTM, CDR2 ANQGSEA. V lost 4 bases and J lost 3, with 4 bases in between. This CDR3 is 11 amino acids long.

The chain uses TRBV10-1 and TRBJ2-5; the D is unclear. CDR3 size: 13 residues. The germline V and J ends were trimmed by 4 bases and 2 bases, with 8 bases remaining between them. Germline CDR1 reads WNHNN; CDR2 reads SYGVQD (reference sequence). CDR3 coding DNA: TGCGCCAGCAGTGGGGGTCCACAAGAGACCCAGTACTTC. It is translated as CASSGGPQETQYF.

The genes are TRBV6-6 and TRBJ1-1; TRBD1 agrees at 7 bases. The germline V gene has CDR1 MNHNY and CDR2 SVGAGI (reference sequence). The CDR3 is 11 amino acids. J lost 11 bases, V lost 6 bases, and 6 bases had no gene match. The CDR3 spells CASRTGFMAFF. Written as DNA, the CDR3 is TGTGCCAGCAGGACAGGGTTCATGGCTTTCTTT.

The chain has TRBV10-2 and TRBJ1-5, with TRBD1 as a possible D gene (6 bases). The V gene's germline CDR1 is WSHSY and CDR2 SAAADI. With 0 bases removed from V and 3 bases from J, the gap between germline ends came to 9 bases. This CDR3 contains 15 residues. The CDR3 bases are TGCGCCAGCAGTGAGTCACAGGGAATCAATCAGCCCCAGCATTTT. Translating it yields CASSESQGINQPQHF.

The chain uses TRBV6-4 and TRBJ1-4; D uncertain. V was pared by 2 bases and J by 4 bases, with 11 bases between. Germline V CDR1 and CDR2: MRHNA, SNTAGT. The CDR3 extends over 15 amino acids. The CDR3 DNA reads TGTGCCAGCAGTGACAACGGCTGGGGTAATGAAAAACTGTTTTTT. It specifies CASSDNGWGNEKLFF.

The chain carries TRBV7-9 and TRBJ2-7; D remains ambiguous. V shed 1 base and J shed 8 bases, with 15 bases lying between them. Germline CDR1 SEHNR, CDR2 FQNEAQ (reference sequence). This CDR3 is 14 amino acids long. The CDR3 DNA reads as TGTGCCAGCAGCTTAGACCGAGGACCCGTTCAGCAGTACTTC. This gives the protein CASSLDRGPVQQYF.

The gene calls are TRBV4-1 and TRBJ1-1, with unresolved D. V lost 0 bases and J lost 2, with 13 bases in between. Germline V gene sequence: CDR1 MGHRA, CDR2 YSYEKL. This CDR3 is 16 amino acids long. Here the CDR3 reads CASSQEWLARNTEAFF. The CDR3, as DNA: TGCGCCAGCAGCCAAGAATGGCTAGCTCGAAACACTGAAGCTTTCTTT.

V and J are TRBV14 and TRBJ2-3; D remains ambiguous. This CDR3 contains 13 residues. The V gene's germline CDR1 is SGHDN and CDR2 FVKESK. Trimming shortened V by 1 base and J by 4 bases, and 6 bases separated the two germline ends. The CDR3 protein is CASSQGGSDTQYF. The CDR3 DNA follows: TGTGCCAGCAGCCAAGGGGGATCAGATACGCAGTATTTT.

CDR3 amino acids: CASSEGPSGRSETQYF. The CDR3 nucleotides are TGCGCCAGCAGTGAGGGTCCTAGCGGGAGATCAGAGACCCAGTACTTC. The V call is TRBV10-2, the J call TRBJ2-5; TRBD2 matches 10 bases. Germline loops: CDR1 WSHSY, CDR2 SAAADI. Losses at the gene ends were 2 bases for V and 4 bases for J; bases not matched to a gene: 7. The CDR3 has 16 residues.

The chain links TRBV20-1 to TRBJ1-2; D not certain. The germline CDR1 and CDR2 sequences are DFQATT and SNEGSKA (reference sequence). Trimming took off 5 bases at V and 8 bases at J, with 9 bases between the two ends. This CDR3 has 10 amino acids. In nucleotides, the CDR3 is TGCAGTGCTGGCACACGGGGCTACACCTTC. Residues: CSAGTRGYTF.

V and J are TRBV27 and TRBJ1-4; maybe TRBD1 (5 bases). Germline V lookup: CDR1 MNHEY, CDR2 SMNVEV (reference sequence). The CDR3 totals 18 residues. The germline V and J ends were trimmed by 8 bases and 7 bases, with 29 bases remaining between them. The CDR3 loop reads CASAFGAGRGAIGEKLFF. CDR3 sequence (DNA): TGTGCCAGCGCCTTCGGGGCGGGGAGAGGGGCTATAGGTGAAAAACTGTTTTTT.

The gene calls are TRBV10-2 and TRBJ1-1; no clear D. V lost 2 bases and J lost 11, with 15 bases in between. Germline CDR1 is WSHSY and CDR2 is SAAADI. CDR3 length: 13 residues. CDR3 loop: CASSERSDAGAFF. CDR3 DNA sequence: TGCGCCAGCAGTGAGAGGTCGGACGCTGGGGCTTTCTTT.

This clone showed up just a few times. CDR3 loop: CASSVDRPSNTGELFF. Written as DNA, the CDR3 is TGTGCCAGCAGTGTAGACAGACCATCGAACACCGGGGAGCTGTTTTTT. The V gene is TRBV6-1, the J gene TRBJ2-2; D may be TRBD1 (5 bases). Germline CDR1 reads MNHNS; CDR2 reads SASEGT. V was trimmed by 4 bases and J by 0 bases, leaving 12 bases between them. The CDR3 runs to 16 residues.

The chain has TRBV29-1 and TRBJ2-5; D call uncertain. The CDR3 length is 12 residues. Germline V lookup: CDR1 SQVTM, CDR2 ANQGSEA. V dropped 4 bases and J dropped 2 bases, with 8 bases sitting between them. This CDR3 is CSVASWQETQYF. The CDR3 bases are TGCAGCGTTGCGTCTTGGCAAGAGACCCAGTACTTC. Supplemented by reference TRBV29-1 and TRBJ2-5, the full variable domain reads SAVISQKPSRDICQRGTSLTIQCQVDSQVTMMFWYRQQPGQSLTLIATANQGSEATYESGFVIDKFPISRPNLTFSTLTVSNMSPEDSSIYLCSVASWQETQYFGPGTRLLVL.

The genes are TRBV7-2 and TRBJ2-1; a weak D match, TRBD2 (5 bases). The CDR3 length is 16 residues. CDR1 is SGHTA, CDR2 FQGNSA, per germline. Deletions cut 5 bases from V and 0 bases from J, with 14 bases between. CDR3 coding DNA: TGTGCCAGCAGCCCGAGCGGTCTTAGCTCCTACAATGAGCAGTTCTTC. It codes for CASSPSGLSSYNEQFF.

The V and J genes are TRBV5-1 and TRBJ1-5; 10 nucleotides agree with TRBD1. CDR3 length equals 15 residues. The germline V gene has CDR1 SGHRS and CDR2 YFSETQ. J gave up 9 bases and V 4 bases, and 10 bases lay outside the gene matches. In DNA form, the CDR3 reads TGCGCCAGCAGCCCCGGGACAGGGGTGGGATGGCCCCAGCATTTT. It codes for CASSPGTGVGWPQHF. The whole variable domain, remainder taken from reference TRBV5-1 and TRBJ1-5, is KAGVTQTPRYLIKTRGQQVTLSCSPISGHRSVSWYQQTPGQGLQFLFEYFSETQRNKGNFPGRFSGRQFSNSRSEMNVSTLELGDSALYLCASSPGTGVGWPQHFGDGTRLSIL.

The genes are TRBV10-3 and TRBJ2-3; 7 bases are a match to TRBD2. The germline CDR1 and CDR2 sequences are ENHRY and SYGVKD. Trimming took 3 bases from V and 0 from J; bases not matched to a gene: 3. The CDR3 runs 15 residues. The CDR3 loop is CAISDPGLSTDTQYF. In nucleotides, the CDR3 is TGTGCCATCAGTGACCCGGGACTAAGCACAGATACGCAGTATTTT.

The gene calls are TRBV6-5 and TRBJ2-1, with D unclear. The CDR3 covers 14 residues. Germline-derived CDR1 and CDR2 are MNHEY and SVGAGI. Trimming took 7 bases from V and 3 from J, leaving 13 bases between them. In DNA form, the CDR3 reads TGTGCCAGCAAACGAACCGGAGTCTACAATGAGCAGTTCTTC. It translates to CASKRTGVYNEQFF.

V gene TRBV6-6 combines with J gene TRBJ2-7; tentatively, D is TRBD2 (5 bases). Germline V lookup: CDR1 MNHNY, CDR2 SVGAGI (reference sequence). Trimming stripped 7 bases from V and 3 bases from J, with 19 bases between. CDR3 length: 15 amino acids. The CDR3 sequence: CASKTRDLVGYEQYF. In nucleotides, the CDR3 is TGTGCCAGCAAAACTAGGGATTTGGTAGGCTACGAGCAGTACTTC.

V and J are TRBV28 and TRBJ1-1; TRBD1 agrees at 7 bases. The CDR3 totals 15 residues. The junction had 5 bases not matched to a gene; V was cut back by 4 bases and J by 0 bases. Germline CDR1 and CDR2: MDHEN and SYDVKM. The CDR3 loop is CASSYSTGLNTEAFF. CDR3 bases: TGTGCCAGCAGTTACTCGACAGGGTTGAACACTGAAGCTTTCTTT.

This clone has a single count. Here the CDR3 DNA reads TGTGCCAGCAGCCGGGACAGGGCTGGGGCCAACGTCCTGACTTTC. Amino acid sequence: CASSRDRAGANVLTF. The V and J genes are TRBV2 and TRBJ2-6, with 9 bases identical to TRBD1. This CDR3 region has 15 residues. After removal of 6 bases from V and 2 bases from J, the junction contained 2 bases not matched to a gene. CDR1 and CDR2 from the germline V gene are SNHLY and FYNNEI.

The genes are TRBV5-1 and TRBJ2-1; no clear D. Trimming cost V 1 base and J 8 bases, with 7 bases left between them. The length of the CDR3 is 12 residues. Germline CDR1 reads SGHRS; CDR2 reads YFSETQ. CDR3 in DNA: TGCGCCAGCAGCTTGCAGGCAGATGAGCAGTTCTTC. It translates to CASSLQADEQFF.

The CDR3 protein is CASGLAGVYSYEQYF. CDR3 nucleotides: TGTGCCAGCGGGTTAGCGGGAGTCTACTCCTACGAGCAGTACTTC. This chain joins TRBV28 and TRBJ2-7; 9 nucleotides match TRBD2. Germline-derived CDR1 and CDR2 are MDHEN and SYDVKM. The CDR3 has 15 amino acids. After removal of 8 bases from V and 0 bases from J, the junction contained 8 bases not matched to a gene.

V is TRBV19 and J is TRBJ1-4, with TRBD1 identical over 7 bases. V shed 5 bases and J 4 bases; nucleotides not matched to a gene: 7. Germline lookup yields CDR1 LNHDA and CDR2 SQIVND (reference sequence). The CDR3 has 15 amino acids. The CDR3 loop reads CASSPRSGGNEKLFF. The CDR3, as DNA: TGTGCCAGTAGTCCCCGTTCAGGGGGTAATGAAAAACTGTTTTTT.